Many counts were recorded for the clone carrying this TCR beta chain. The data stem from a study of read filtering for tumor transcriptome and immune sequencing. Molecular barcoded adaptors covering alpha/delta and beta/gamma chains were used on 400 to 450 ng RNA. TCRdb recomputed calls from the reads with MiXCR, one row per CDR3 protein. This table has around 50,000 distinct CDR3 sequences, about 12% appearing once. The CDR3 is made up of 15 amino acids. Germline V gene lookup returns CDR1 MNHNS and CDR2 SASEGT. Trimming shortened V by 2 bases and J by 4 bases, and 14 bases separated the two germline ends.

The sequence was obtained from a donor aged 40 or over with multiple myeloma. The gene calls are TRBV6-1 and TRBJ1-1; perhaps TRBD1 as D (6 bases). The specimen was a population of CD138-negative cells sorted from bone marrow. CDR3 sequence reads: CASSEWGQVGTEAFF. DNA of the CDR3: TGTGCCAGCAGTGAATGGGGGCAAGTGGGCACTGAAGCTTTCTTT.